This T cell receptor (beta chain) was retrieved from a study of OX40 agonist ivuxolimab in advanced cancers. Study context: An anti-OX40 (CD134) antibody with agonistic activity, ivuxolimab, was administered to patients.

TCRdb's copy holds only in-frame clones and misses some; the assay was immunoSEQ multiplex PCR. The sample includes around 64,000 clones, about 94% of them seen just once. The CDR3 runs 14 residues. Germline CDR1 reads ENHRY; CDR2 reads SYGVKD. Deletions cut 0 bases from V and 5 bases from J, with 10 bases between. The source was CD4+ or CD8+ T cells sorted from blood, collected in a trial of the OX40 agonist ivuxolimab. This sequence joins TRBV10-3 and TRBJ1-1, with D perhaps TRBD1 (5 bases). This sequence originates from an adult with an advanced solid tumor such as melanoma, head and neck, liver or kidney cancer. CDR3 bases: TGTGCCATCAGTGAGTCCCAGGGAGGGACTGAAGCTTTCTTT. This encodes CAISESQGGTEAFF.